This T cell receptor beta chain was recovered during a study of T cells in Graves' hyperthyroidism and ophthalmopathy. About the research overall: It was at initial diagnosis, before any treatment, that peripheral blood was collected.

Looked up from germline, CDR1 is KGHDR and CDR2 is SFDVKD. This CDR3 region has 20 residues. Between the trimmed V and J ends, which lost 5 bases and 3 bases, there was a span of 29 bases. RNA transcripts were the template for amplifying TCR beta CDR3 regions. With the HTBI primer set, the TCR CDR3 went through a first round of RT-PCR. MiXCR, run by TCRdb on the multiplex PCR reads, gives a single entry per CDR3 protein. The table shows more than 500,000 distinct CDR3 sequences, with about 16% occurring only once. This clonotype was found many times. The antigen is unknown. Study-level results: In validation, the model predicted ophthalmopathy. These predictions came a median about 6.5 months before onset. Also found in blood were most expanded thyroid clonotypes above 0.001. Ophthalmopathy cases were set apart from stable hyperthyroidism by a 13 V-J model.

The sample was blood. The clonotype comes from a woman in her 30s with Graves' ophthalmopathy. The rearrangement joins TRBV24-1 to TRBJ2-3, with D perhaps matching TRBD1 (6 bases). The CDR3 region is CATSVSPLQDGSGQTDTQYF. Written as DNA, the CDR3 is TGTGCCACCAGTGTCTCCCCCCTTCAGGACGGCAGTGGACAGACAGATACGCAGTATTTT.